The rows below give T cell receptor beta chains drawn from one sample of a study of T cell responses to AZD1222 COVID-19 vaccine. This table comes from immunoSEQ multiplex PCR, and its TCRdb copy is limited to in-frame clones, with some not included. Of 150,000 to 200,000 clones listed, 80% to 90% are singletons. The material was peripheral blood, obtained 28 days after the second AZD1222 dose. These receptors all come from an adult who received the AZD1222 COVID-19 vaccine. The CDR3 runs from the conserved cysteine through the conserved F or W. Fields, in order: V gene, clone size, D gene, J gene, CDR3 DNA, CDR3 protein. D genes are given only for firm matches. Expanded clones are given a class, and other clones once, few, many or no size at all.

V: TRBV5-1
size: .
D: .
J: TRBJ2-7
DNA: TGCGCCAGCAGCTTGGACGGACAGACCTACGAGCAGTACTTC
CDR3: CASSLDGQTYEQYF

V: TRBV11-3
size: once
D: TRBD2
J: TRBJ2-3
DNA: TGTGCCAGCAGCTTTGGCGGGGGGGCGACAGATACGCAGTATTTT
CDR3: CASSFGGGATDTQYF

V: TRBV7-8
size: few
D: .
J: TRBJ1-5
DNA: TGTGCCAGCAGCCGAGAGGAATATCAGCCCCAGCATTTT
CDR3: CASSREEYQPQHF

V: TRBV7-2
size: .
D: .
J: TRBJ1-5
DNA: TGTGCCAGCAGCTCGACCGCAGGCAATCAGCCCCAGCATTTT
CDR3: CASSSTAGNQPQHF

V: TRBV5-1
size: .
D: .
J: TRBJ2-1
DNA: TGCGCCAGCAGTCAAACCTTAACCCACGAACCTTACAATGAGCAGTTCTTC
CDR3: CASSQTLTHEPYNEQFF

V: TRBV13
size: .
D: .
J: TRBJ2-6
DNA: TGTGCCAGCAGCTTAGCCACTGGCTCTGGGGCCAACGTCCTGACTTTC
CDR3: CASSLATGSGANVLTF

V: TRBV6-4
size: .
D: .
J: TRBJ1-2
DNA: TGTGCCAGCAGTGGTGGACAGAACTATGGCTACACCTTC
CDR3: CASSGGQNYGYTF

V: TRBV10-3
size: .
D: .
J: TRBJ2-7
DNA: TGTGCCATCAGTGAACAGGGTTACGAGCAGTACTTC
CDR3: CAISEQGYEQYF

V: TRBV5-1
size: .
D: .
J: TRBJ2-3
DNA: TGCGCCAGCAGCTTGGATACCGGCCCATTGGGGACAGATACGCAGTATTTT
CDR3: CASSLDTGPLGTDTQYF

V: TRBV7-9
size: .
D: .
J: TRBJ1-1
DNA: TGTGCCAGCAGCTTAGAGACAGAGAACACTGAAGCTTTCTTT
CDR3: CASSLETENTEAFF

V: TRBV6-2/TRBV6-3
size: .
D: TRBD2
J: TRBJ2-1
DNA: TGTGCCAGCAGTTACCAACTGGGAGGAGGACTAGGTTACAATGAGCAGTTCTTC
CDR3: CASSYQLGGGLGYNEQFF

V: TRBV12-5
size: .
D: .
J: TRBJ1-2
DNA: TGTGCTAGTGGTTCGTTGCCCGGGGTCGAGGGCTACACCTTC
CDR3: CASGSLPGVEGYTF

V: TRBV6-5
size: .
D: .
J: TRBJ1-2
DNA: TGTGCCAGCAGTTACCGCGGGACGGACTATGGCTACACCTTC
CDR3: CASSYRGTDYGYTF

V: TRBV14
size: .
D: TRBD1
J: TRBJ1-2
DNA: TGTGCCAGCAGCCAACTCGGGACAGGAGGTCCCTATGGCTACACCTTC
CDR3: CASSQLGTGGPYGYTF

V: TRBV7-6
size: .
D: TRBD1
J: TRBJ2-6
DNA: TGTGCCAGCAGCTTCTATCCTAAACGGACAGGGTGGGGCTCTGGGGCCAACGTCCTGACTTTC
CDR3: CASSFYPKRTGWGSGANVLTF

V: TRBV9
size: .
D: .
J: TRBJ1-4
DNA: TGTGCCAGCAGCGCGTTGGGGGTGGGAGGTGAAAAACTGTTTTTT
CDR3: CASSALGVGGEKLFF

V: TRBV11-3
size: .
D: .
J: TRBJ2-7
DNA: TGTGCCAGCAGCCTTTCAGGGGGGGACGAGCAGTACTTC
CDR3: CASSLSGGDEQYF

V: TRBV2
size: .
D: .
J: TRBJ1-1
DNA: TGTGCCAGCAGAAACGGACCGACGAACACTGAAGCTTTCTTT
CDR3: CASRNGPTNTEAFF

V: TRBV19
size: .
D: TRBD1
J: TRBJ2-7
DNA: TGTGCCAGTAGTATGACAGGGCCCTACGAGCAGTACTTC
CDR3: CASSMTGPYEQYF

V: TRBV6-6
size: .
D: TRBD1
J: TRBJ1-2
DNA: TGTGCCAGCAGTTACTGGGACAGGGACGGCTACACCTTC
CDR3: CASSYWDRDGYTF

V: TRBV6-1
size: .
D: .
J: TRBJ1-1
DNA: TGTGCCAGCAGTGAAGATTGGGGTTCTTCGGCTTTCTTT
CDR3: CASSEDWGSSAFF

V: TRBV6-4
size: .
D: TRBD1
J: TRBJ2-2
DNA: TGTGCCAGCAGGCGGGGACAGGGGGCCGGGGAGCTGTTTTTT
CDR3: CASRRGQGAGELFF

V: TRBV30
size: .
D: .
J: TRBJ2-1
DNA: TGTGCCTGGAGTCTTTTGGGGTTTAATGAGCAGTTCTTC
CDR3: CAWSLLGFNEQFF

V: TRBV9
size: few
D: .
J: TRBJ2-1
DNA: TGTGCCAGCAGCGTAGACGTGGGTTCCTACAATGAGCAGTTCTTC
CDR3: CASSVDVGSYNEQFF

V: TRBV5-4
size: .
D: .
J: TRBJ1-6
DNA: TGTGCCAGCAGCCCGGATGCGGCGAATAATTCACCCCTCCACTTT
CDR3: CASSPDAANNSPLHF

V: TRBV4-1
size: .
D: TRBD1
J: TRBJ2-2
DNA: TGCGCCAGCAGCCAAGGGGACAGACTTACTAACACCGGGGAGCTGTTTTTT
CDR3: CASSQGDRLTNTGELFF

V: TRBV11-1
size: .
D: .
J: TRBJ1-1
DNA: TGTGCCAGCAGGCAGAACACTGAAGCTTTCTTT
CDR3: CASRQNTEAFF

V: TRBV4-1
size: few
D: TRBD1
J: TRBJ1-6
DNA: TGCGCCAGCAGCCAACAGGGGGTAGGGTCACCCCTCCACTTT
CDR3: CASSQQGVGSPLHF

V: TRBV6-4
size: .
D: TRBD2
J: TRBJ2-1
DNA: TGTGCCAGCAGTAGACTAGCGGGGGCGTACAATGAGCAGTTCTTC
CDR3: CASSRLAGAYNEQFF

V: TRBV9
size: .
D: .
J: TRBJ2-3
DNA: TGTGCCAGCAGCGGCAGGATCGGGTTGCTTGCTACGCAGTATTTT
CDR3: CASSGRIGLLATQYF

V: TRBV5-4
size: .
D: .
J: TRBJ1-1
DNA: TGTGCCAGCAGCTTGGCCGGGCCCCCCACTGAAGCTTTCTTT
CDR3: CASSLAGPPTEAFF

V: TRBV19
size: .
D: TRBD1
J: TRBJ1-2
DNA: TGTGCCAGTAGTCAAACAGGGGAAGGGGGCTACACCTTC
CDR3: CASSQTGEGGYTF

V: TRBV21-1
size: .
D: .
J: TRBJ2-3
DNA: TGTGCCAGCAGCCTGACTAGCGGGTTATTCACAGATACGCAGTATTTT
CDR3: CASSLTSGLFTDTQYF